The clone carrying this TCR beta chain was counted a single time. The germline CDR1 and CDR2 sequences are SGDLS and YYNGEE. The CDR3 totals 16 residues. Trimming removed 0 bases from V and 2 bases from J; junction bases left unmatched: 4. The sample is drawn from a study of cytomegalovirus exposure and HLA in healthy donors. 60 Vbeta and 13 Jbeta primers were used in PCR. Profiled with immunoSEQ multiplex PCR; TCRdb holds only in-frame clones, not every one. The data contain about 160,000 clones, approximately 80% of them singletons. The chain recombines TRBV9 with TRBJ2-3, with 9 bases lining up with TRBD2. Sequencing was performed on PBMCs. The sequence came from a man aged 30-40 years in good health and CMV-seronegative. CDR3 DNA: TGTGCCAGCAGCGTAGTGGGCGGGAGGGACACAGATACGCAGTATTTT. Translation gives CASSVVGGRDTDTQYF. The full variable domain, rest sourced from reference TRBV9 and TRBJ2-3, is DSGVTQTPKHLITATGQRVTLRCSPRSGDLSVYWYQQSLDQGLQFLIQYYNGEERAKGNILERFSAQQFPDLHSELNLSSLELGDSALYFCASSVVGGRDTDTQYFGPGTRLTVL.